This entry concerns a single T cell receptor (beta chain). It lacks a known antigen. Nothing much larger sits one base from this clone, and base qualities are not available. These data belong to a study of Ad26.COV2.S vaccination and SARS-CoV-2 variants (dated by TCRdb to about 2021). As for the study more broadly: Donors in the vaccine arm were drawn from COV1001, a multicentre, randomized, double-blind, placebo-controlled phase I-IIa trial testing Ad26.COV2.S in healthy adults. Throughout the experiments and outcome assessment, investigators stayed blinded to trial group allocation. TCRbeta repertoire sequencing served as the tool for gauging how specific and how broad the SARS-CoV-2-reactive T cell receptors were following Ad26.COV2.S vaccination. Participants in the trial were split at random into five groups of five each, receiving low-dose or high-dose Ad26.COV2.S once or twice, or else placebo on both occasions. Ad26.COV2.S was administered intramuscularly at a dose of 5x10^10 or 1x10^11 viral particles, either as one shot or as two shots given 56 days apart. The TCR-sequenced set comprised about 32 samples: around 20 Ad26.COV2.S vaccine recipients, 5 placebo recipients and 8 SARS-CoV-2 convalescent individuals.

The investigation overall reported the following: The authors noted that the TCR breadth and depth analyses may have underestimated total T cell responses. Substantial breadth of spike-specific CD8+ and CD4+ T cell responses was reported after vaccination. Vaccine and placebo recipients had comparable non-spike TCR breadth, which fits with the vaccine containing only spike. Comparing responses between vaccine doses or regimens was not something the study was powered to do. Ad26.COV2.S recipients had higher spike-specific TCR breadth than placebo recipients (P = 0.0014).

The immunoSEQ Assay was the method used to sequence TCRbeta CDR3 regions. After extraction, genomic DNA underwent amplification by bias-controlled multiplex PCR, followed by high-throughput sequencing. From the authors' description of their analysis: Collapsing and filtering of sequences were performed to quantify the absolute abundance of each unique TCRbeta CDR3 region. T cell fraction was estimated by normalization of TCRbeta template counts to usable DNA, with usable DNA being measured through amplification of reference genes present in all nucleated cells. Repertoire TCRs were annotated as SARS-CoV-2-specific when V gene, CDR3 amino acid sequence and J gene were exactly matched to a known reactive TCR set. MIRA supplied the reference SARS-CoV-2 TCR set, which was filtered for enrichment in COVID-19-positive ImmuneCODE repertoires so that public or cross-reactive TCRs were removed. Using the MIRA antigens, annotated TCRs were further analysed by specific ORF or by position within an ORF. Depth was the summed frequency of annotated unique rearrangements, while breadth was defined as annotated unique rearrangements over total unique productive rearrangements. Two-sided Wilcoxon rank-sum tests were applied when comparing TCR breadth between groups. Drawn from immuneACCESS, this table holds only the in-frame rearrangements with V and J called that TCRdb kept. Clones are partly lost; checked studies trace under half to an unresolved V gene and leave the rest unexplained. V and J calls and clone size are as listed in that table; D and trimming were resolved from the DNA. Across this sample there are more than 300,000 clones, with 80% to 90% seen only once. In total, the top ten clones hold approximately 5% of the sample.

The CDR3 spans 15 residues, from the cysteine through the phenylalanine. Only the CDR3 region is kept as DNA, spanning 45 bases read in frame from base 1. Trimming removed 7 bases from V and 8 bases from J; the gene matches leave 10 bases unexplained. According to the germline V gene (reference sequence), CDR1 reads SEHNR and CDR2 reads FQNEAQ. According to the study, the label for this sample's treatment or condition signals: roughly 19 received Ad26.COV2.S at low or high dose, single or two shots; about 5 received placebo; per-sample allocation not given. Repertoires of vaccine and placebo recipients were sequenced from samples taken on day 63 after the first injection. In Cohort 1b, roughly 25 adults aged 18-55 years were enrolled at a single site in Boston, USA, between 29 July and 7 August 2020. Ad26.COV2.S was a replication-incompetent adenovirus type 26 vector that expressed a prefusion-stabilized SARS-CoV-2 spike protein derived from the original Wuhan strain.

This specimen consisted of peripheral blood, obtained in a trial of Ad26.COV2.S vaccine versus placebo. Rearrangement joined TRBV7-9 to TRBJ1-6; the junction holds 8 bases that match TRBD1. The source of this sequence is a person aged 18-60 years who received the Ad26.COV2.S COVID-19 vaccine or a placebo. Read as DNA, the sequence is TGTGCCAGCAAACAGGGGGAGGCTCAGTATTCACCCCTCCACTTT. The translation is CASKQGEAQYSPLHF.